This T cell receptor beta chain was documented in a study of shared clonotypes between healthy human individuals. Study-level background: The study used three CD4 naive, three CD4 memory, two CD8 naive and one CD8 memory plate per donor. Points from the study as a whole: Naive CD4 clonotypes overlapped across a handful of donors at about 5.2%.

The CDR3 spans 14 residues. From germline, CDR1 is MNHEY and CDR2 SMNVEV (reference sequence). Naive CD8 cells comprised CD45RO-negative, CCR7-positively selected cells, excluding terminally differentiated effector memory CD45RA+ cells. Turning to this clone: Antigen specificity is unknown. The junction differs from germline at one of its ends, possibly a read error.

Assay: immunoSEQ multiplex PCR; the TCRdb copy retains only in-frame clones and omits some. Found here are about 2.1 million clones, around 93% of them singletons; the top ten hold approximately 1.7%. The receptor was derived from a young man in good health. Some clones in this sample may be carry-over from other donors' samples. The chain is built from TRBV27 and TRBJ1-2, with D perhaps matching TRBD1 (5 bases). The material sequenced was naive CD8+ T cells from PBMCs. For the CDR3, the DNA is TGTGCCAGCAGGTTATCCAGACAGCCCGATGGCTACACCTTC. This sequence encodes CASRLSRQPDGYTF.